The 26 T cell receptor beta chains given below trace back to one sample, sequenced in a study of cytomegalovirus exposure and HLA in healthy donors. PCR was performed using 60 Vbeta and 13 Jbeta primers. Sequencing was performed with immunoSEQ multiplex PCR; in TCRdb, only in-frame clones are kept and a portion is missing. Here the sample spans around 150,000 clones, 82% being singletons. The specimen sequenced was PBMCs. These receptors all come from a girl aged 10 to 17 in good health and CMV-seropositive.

The CDR3 loop reads CASSPRAGGHFPDTQYF. In DNA, the CDR3 is TGTGCCAGCAGCCCCCGAGCGGGGGGGCATTTCCCAGATACGCAGTATTTT. This chain uses TRBV7-2 with TRBJ2-3; 10 bases align to TRBD2. The CDR3 is 17 amino acids. J lost 4 bases, V lost 5 bases, and 12 bases had no gene match. In germline, CDR1 is SGHTA, CDR2 FQGNSA.

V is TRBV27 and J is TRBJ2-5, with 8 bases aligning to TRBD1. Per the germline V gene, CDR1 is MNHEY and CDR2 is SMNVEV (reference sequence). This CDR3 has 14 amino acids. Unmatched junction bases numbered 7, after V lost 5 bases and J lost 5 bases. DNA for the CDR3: TGTGCCAGCAGTCCTGGACAGGGTTTGGAGACCCAGTACTTC. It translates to CASSPGQGLETQYF.

The CDR3 here is CAWSLTGDNEQYF. CDR3 nucleotide sequence: TGTGCCTGGAGCCTGACAGGGGACAACGAGCAGTACTTC. The gene calls are TRBV30 and TRBJ2-7; 8 bases line up with TRBD1. Germline V gives CDR1 GTSNPN, CDR2 SVGIG (reference sequence). The CDR3 is 13 amino acids. Trimming took 3 bases from V and 5 from J; bases not matched to a gene: 6.

In nucleotides, the CDR3 is TGTGCCAGCAGCTTGGTCGCCCAGGGGACGCAGTACTTC. It encodes CASSLVAQGTQYF. The V and J genes are TRBV7-9 and TRBJ2-7; weak D call: TRBD1 (6 bases). The CDR3 length is 13 residues. Germline CDR1 is SEHNR and CDR2 is FQNEAQ (reference sequence). The V end lost 3 bases, the J end lost 9 bases, and 15 bases lay between the germline ends.

Here the CDR3 reads CASSARGDEQFF. The DNA of the CDR3 is TGTGCCAGCAGTGCTAGAGGTGATGAGCAGTTCTTC. This chain connects TRBV6-1 to TRBJ2-1; D uncertain. The CDR3 sequence is 12 residues long. Germline V CDR1 and CDR2: MNHNS, SASEGT. The ends were cut back, 4 bases at V and 8 bases at J, with 9 bases in the middle.

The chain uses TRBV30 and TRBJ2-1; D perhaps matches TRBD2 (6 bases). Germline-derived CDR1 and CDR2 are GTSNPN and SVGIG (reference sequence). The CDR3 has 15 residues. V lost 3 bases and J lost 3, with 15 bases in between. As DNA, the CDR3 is TGTGCCTGGAGGGCGACTAGTTCGAACTACAATGAGCAGTTCTTC. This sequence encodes CAWRATSSNYNEQFF.

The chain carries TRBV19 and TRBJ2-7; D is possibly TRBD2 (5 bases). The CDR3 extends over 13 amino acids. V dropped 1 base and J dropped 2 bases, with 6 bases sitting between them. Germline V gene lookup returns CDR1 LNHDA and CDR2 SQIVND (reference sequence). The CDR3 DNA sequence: TGTGCCAGTAGTATAGGAGGGACCTACGAGCAGTACTTC. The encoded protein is CASSIGGTYEQYF.

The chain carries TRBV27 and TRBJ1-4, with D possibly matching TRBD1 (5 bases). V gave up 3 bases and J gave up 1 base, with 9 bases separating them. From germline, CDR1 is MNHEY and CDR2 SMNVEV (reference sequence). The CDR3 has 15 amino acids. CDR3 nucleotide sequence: TGTGCCAGCAGTTTCACAGGAAGAACTAATGAAAAACTGTTTTTT. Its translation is CASSFTGRTNEKLFF.

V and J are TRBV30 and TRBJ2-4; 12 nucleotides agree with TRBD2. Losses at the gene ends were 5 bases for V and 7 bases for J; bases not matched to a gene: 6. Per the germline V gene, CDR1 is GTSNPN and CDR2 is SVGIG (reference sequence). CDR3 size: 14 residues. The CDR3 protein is CAWGQTSGSNIQYF. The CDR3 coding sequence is TGTGCCTGGGGACAGACTAGCGGGAGCAACATTCAGTACTTC. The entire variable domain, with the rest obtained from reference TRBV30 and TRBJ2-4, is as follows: SQTIHQWPATLVQPVGSPLSLECTVEGTSNPNLYWYRQAAGRGLQLLFYSVGIGQISSEVPQNLSASRPQDRQFILSSKKLLLSDSGFYLCAWGQTSGSNIQYFGAGTRLSVL.

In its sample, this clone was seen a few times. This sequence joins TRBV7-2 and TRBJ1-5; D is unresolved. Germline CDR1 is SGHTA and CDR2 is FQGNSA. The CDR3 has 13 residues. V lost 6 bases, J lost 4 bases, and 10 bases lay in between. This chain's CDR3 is CASSVRGNQPQHF. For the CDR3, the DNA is TGTGCCAGCAGTGTAAGAGGGAATCAGCCCCAGCATTTT. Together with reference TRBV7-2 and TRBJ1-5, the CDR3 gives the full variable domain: GAGVSQSPSNKVTEKGKDVELRCDPISGHTALYWYRQSLGQGLEFLIYFQGNSAPDKSGLPSDRFSAERTGGSVSTLTIQRTQQEDSAVYLCASSVRGNQPQHFGDGTRLSIL.

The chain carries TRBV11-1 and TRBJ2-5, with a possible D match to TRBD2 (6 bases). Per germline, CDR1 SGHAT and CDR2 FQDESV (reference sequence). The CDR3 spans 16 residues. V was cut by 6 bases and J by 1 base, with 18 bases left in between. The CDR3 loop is CASSPPVRGLQETQYF. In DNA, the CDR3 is TGTGCCAGCAGTCCCCCCGTGCGGGGCCTCCAAGAGACCCAGTACTTC. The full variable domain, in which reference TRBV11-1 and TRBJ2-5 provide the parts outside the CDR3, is EAEVAQSPRYKITEKSQAVAFWCDPISGHATLYWYRQILGQGPELLVQFQDESVVDDSQLPKDRFSAERLKGVDSTLKIQPAELGDSAMYLCASSPPVRGLQETQYFGPGTRLLVL.

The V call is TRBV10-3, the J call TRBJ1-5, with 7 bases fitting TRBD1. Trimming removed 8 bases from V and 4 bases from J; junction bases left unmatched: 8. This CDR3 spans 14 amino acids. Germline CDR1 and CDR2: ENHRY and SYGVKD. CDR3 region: CAIGGQDRNQPQHF. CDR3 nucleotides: TGTGCCATCGGCGGACAGGATAGAAATCAGCCCCAGCATTTT.

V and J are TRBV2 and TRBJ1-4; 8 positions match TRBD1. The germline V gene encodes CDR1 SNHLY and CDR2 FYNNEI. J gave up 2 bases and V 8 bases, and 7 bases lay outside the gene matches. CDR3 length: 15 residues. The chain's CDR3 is CASLPRTGTNEKLFF. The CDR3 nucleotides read TGTGCCAGCTTACCTAGGACAGGGACTAATGAAAAACTGTTTTTT.

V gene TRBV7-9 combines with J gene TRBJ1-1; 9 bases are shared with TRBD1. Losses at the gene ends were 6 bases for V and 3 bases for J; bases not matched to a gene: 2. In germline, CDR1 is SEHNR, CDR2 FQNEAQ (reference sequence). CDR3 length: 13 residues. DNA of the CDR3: TGTGCCAGCAGTCGGACAGGGGACACTGAAGCTTTCTTT. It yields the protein CASSRTGDTEAFF.

In nucleotides, the CDR3 is TGTGCCATCAGTGATAAACGGGAGAGCGAGCAGTACTTC. Amino acid sequence: CAISDKRESEQYF. The J gene is TRBJ2-7, the V gene TRBV10-3; tentatively, D is TRBD2 (6 bases). Trimming took off 3 bases at V and 6 bases at J, with 12 bases between the two ends. This CDR3 spans 13 amino acids. Germline CDR1 ENHRY, CDR2 SYGVKD.

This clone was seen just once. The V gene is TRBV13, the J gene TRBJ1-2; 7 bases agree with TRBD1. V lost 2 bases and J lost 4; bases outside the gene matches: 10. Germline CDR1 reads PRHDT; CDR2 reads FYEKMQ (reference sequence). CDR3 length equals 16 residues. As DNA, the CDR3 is TGTGCCAGCAGCTTATATCGGGAGGGGGCGGTCTATGGCTACACCTTC. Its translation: CASSLYREGAVYGYTF.

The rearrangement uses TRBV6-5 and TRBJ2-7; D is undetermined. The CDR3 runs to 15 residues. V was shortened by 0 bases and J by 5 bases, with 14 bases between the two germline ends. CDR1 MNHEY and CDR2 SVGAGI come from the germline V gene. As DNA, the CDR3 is TGTGCCAGCAGTTACTCGAGTTCCCGCACCAACGAGCAGTACTTC. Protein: CASSYSSSRTNEQYF.

CDR3 amino acids: CASRQMTGRRTEAFF. For the CDR3, the DNA is TGCGCCAGCAGACAAATGACAGGGCGGAGGACTGAAGCTTTCTTT. V gene TRBV5-1 combines with J gene TRBJ1-1; TRBD1 aligns across 7 bases. V shed 5 bases, J shed 5 bases, and the junction held 12 bases outside the gene matches. This CDR3 has 15 amino acids. The germline gives CDR1 SGHRS, CDR2 YFSETQ.

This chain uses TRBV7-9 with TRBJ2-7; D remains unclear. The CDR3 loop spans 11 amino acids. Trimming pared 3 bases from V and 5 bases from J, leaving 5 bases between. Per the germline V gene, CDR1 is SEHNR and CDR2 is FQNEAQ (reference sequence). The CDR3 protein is CASSLYNEQYF. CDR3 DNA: TGTGCCAGCAGCTTGTACAACGAGCAGTACTTC. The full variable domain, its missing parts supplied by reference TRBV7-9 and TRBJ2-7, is DTGVSQNPRHKITKRGQNVTFRCDPISEHNRLYWYRQTLGQGPEFLTYFQNEAQLEKSRLLSDRFSAERPKGSFSTLEIQRTEQGDSAMYLCASSLYNEQYFGPGTRLTVT.

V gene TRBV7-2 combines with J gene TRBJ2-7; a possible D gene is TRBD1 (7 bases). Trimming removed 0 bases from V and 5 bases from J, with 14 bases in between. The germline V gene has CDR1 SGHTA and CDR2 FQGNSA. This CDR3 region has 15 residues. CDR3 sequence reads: CASSLAPGGTDEQYF. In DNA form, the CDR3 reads TGTGCCAGCAGCTTAGCGCCAGGGGGGACTGACGAGCAGTACTTC.

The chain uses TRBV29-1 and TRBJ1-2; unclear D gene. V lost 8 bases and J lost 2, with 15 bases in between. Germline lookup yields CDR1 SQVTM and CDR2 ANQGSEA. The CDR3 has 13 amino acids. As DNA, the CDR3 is TGCAGCTACCCCCTCGTCCAGAACTATGGCTACACCTTC. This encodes CSYPLVQNYGYTF.

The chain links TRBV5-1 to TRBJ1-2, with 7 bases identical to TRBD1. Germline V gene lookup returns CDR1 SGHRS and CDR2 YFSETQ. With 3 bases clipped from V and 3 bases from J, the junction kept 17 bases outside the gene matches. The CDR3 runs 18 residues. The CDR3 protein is CASSSPGTTGFNHYGYTF. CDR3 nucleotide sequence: TGCGCCAGCAGCTCACCGGGGACGACAGGGTTTAATCACTATGGCTACACCTTC.

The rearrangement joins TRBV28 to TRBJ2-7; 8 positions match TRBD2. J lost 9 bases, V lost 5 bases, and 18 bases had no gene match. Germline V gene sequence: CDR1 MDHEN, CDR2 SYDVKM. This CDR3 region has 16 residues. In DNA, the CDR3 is TGTGCCAGCAGTCCCCTGATTGGTGGCGGGGGGCCTCGGCAGTACTTC. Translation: CASSPLIGGGGPRQYF.

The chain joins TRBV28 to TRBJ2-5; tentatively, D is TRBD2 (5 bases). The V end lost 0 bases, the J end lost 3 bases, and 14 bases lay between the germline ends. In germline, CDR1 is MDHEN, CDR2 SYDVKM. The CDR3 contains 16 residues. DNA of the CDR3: TGTGCCAGCAGTTTATGGGTTTCCGGGGTTGAAGAGACCCAGTACTTC. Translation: CASSLWVSGVEETQYF.

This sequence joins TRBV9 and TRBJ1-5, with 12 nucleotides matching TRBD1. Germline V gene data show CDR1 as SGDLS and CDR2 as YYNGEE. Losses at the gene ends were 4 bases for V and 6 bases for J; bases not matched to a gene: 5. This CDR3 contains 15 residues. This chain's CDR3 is CASSPGTGGIQPQHF. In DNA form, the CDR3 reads TGTGCCAGCAGCCCCGGGACAGGGGGCATTCAGCCCCAGCATTTT.

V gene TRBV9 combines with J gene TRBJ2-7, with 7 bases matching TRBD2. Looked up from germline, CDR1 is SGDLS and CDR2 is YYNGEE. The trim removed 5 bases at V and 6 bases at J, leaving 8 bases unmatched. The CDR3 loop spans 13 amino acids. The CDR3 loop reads CASSPAGLGEQYF. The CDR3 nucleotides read TGTGCCAGCAGTCCAGCGGGGTTGGGCGAGCAGTACTTC.